This record concerns one TCR beta chain sequence. Its antigen target is currently unknown. The data derive from a study of T cells expressing NK-cell markers (dated by TCRdb to the early 2020s). Concerning the study at large: TCR beta-chain repertoires were profiled in sorted CD3+CD56+NKG2C+, CD3+CD56+NKG2C- and CD3+CD56-NKG2C+ T-cell subsets from several donors. Among the eight sequenced donors, only one was HCMV-seronegative, while the other seven were HCMV-seropositive. All eight donors whose samples were sequenced were randomly selected healthy volunteers, three of them men and five women. The libraries were sequenced on Illumina HiSeq 2000/2500, MiSeq or NextSeq, producing 2 x 150 bp reads. Broad study findings and their caveats: It remained unclear whether the expanded NKG2C-expressing T cell clones were specific for HCMV antigens. Those dominant clonotypes were again the most abundant among CD3+CD56-NKG2C+ cells in several donors, at roughly 25-65%. In five to seven donors, the dominant CD3+CD56+NKG2C+ clonotypes were found to rank among the top 10 CD8+ clonotypes and to make up about 1.0-7.5% of CD8+ T cells.

The germline V gene yields LGHNA for CDR1 and YNFKEQ for CDR2. From its cysteine to its phenylalanine, the CDR3 spans 17 amino acids. DNA for this receptor is not on file. The run used an Illumina HiSeq 2000. TCR beta cDNA libraries were prepared using 5'RACE template switching, which introduced a universal primer site and unique molecular identifiers. Synthesis of cDNA was primed from the TCR beta constant segment and was followed by two consecutive PCR amplification steps. The study's own analysis went as follows. MIGEC was used to demultiplex reads and group reads by UMI, and MiTCR was used to assemble and quantify clonotypes. To exclude erroneous sequences, only TCR cDNA sequences supported by at least two reads were retained. The tcR package was used for downstream repertoire analysis, and clonotypes were matched across fractions by CDR3 nucleotide sequence plus V segment. VDJmatch was used to annotate antigen specificity against VDJdb, with one amino acid substitution allowed in CDR3. TCRdb reprocessed the reads into one record per CDR3 protein sequence, lacking DNA. These V and J calls originate from TCRdb's pipeline instead of the authors' own analysis. This sample's listing comprises a few hundred thousand distinct CDR3 sequences. The leading ten clones occupy 3.5% to 4.5% of the sample.

A commercial ELISA kit detecting HCMV-specific IgG in serum was used to determine HCMV serostatus. Peripheral blood mononuclear cells were isolated from blood by Ficoll density gradient centrifugation. This chain joins TRBV4-2 to TRBJ2-1; the D call from TCRdb, TRBD1, cannot be confirmed without DNA. This TCR was sampled from a man aged 18-30 years in good health. Donor details come from another sample of the same person, matched by shared clones. Specimen: blood T cells: a sorted CD56 or NKG2C T cell subset, CD4+ or CD8+ T cells, or bulk PBMC T cells (not recorded which). CDR3 protein: CASSKWDHLSSYNEQFF.